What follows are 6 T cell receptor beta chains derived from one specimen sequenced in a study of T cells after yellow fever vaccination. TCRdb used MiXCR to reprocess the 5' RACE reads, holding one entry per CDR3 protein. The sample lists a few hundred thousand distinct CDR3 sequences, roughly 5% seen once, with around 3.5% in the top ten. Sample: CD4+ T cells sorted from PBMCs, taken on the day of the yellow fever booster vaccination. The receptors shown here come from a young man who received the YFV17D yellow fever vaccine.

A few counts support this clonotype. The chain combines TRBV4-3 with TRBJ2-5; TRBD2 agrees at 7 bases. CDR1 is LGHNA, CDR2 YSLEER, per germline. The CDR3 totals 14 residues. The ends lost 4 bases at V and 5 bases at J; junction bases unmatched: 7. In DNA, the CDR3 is TGCGCCAGCAGCCCCCACCACGGGGGGGAGACCCAGTACTTC. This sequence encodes CASSPHHGGETQYF.

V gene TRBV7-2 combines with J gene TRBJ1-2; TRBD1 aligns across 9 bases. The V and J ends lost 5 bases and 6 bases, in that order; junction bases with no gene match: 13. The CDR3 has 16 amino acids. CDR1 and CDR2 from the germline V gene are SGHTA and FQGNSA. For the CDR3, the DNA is TGTGCCAGCAGCAAATTTCCTCGGACAGGGGTCAATGGCTACACCTTC. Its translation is CASSKFPRTGVNGYTF.

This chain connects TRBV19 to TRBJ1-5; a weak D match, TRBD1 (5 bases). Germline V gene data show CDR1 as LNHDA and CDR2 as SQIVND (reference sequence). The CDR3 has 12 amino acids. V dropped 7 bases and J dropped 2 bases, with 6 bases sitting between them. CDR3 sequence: CASTRGNQPQHF. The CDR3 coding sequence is TGTGCCAGTACCAGGGGCAATCAGCCCCAGCATTTT.

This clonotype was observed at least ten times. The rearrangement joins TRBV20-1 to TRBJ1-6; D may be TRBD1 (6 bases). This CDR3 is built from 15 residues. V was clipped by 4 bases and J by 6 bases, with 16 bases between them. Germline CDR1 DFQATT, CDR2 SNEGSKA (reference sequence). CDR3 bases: TGCAGTGCTATCTGGGCCACAGGGCCTAATTCACCCCTCCACTTT. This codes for CSAIWATGPNSPLHF.

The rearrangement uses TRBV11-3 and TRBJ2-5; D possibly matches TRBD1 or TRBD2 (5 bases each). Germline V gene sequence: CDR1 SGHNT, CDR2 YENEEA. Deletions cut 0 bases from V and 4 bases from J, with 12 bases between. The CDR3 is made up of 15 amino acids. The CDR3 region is CASSLETGARETQYF. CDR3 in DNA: TGTGCCAGCAGCTTAGAGACCGGGGCCCGAGAGACCCAGTACTTC.

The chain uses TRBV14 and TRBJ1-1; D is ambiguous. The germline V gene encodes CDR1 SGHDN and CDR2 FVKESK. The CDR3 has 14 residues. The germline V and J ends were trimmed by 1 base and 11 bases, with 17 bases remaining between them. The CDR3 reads CASSQVEGYGVAFF. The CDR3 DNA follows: TGTGCCAGCAGCCAAGTGGAGGGCTACGGAGTGGCTTTCTTT.